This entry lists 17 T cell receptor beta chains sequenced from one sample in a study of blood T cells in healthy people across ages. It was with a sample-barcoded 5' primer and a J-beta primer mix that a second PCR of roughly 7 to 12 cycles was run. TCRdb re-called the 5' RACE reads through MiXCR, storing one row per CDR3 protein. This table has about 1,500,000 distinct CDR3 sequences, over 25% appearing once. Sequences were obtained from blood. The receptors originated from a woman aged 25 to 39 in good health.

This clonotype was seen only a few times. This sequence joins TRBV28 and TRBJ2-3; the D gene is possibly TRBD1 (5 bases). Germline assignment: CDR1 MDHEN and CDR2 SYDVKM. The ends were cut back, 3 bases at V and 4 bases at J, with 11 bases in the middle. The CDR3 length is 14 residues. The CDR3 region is CASSFHRRPDTQYF. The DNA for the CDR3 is TGTGCCAGCAGTTTCCACAGGCGGCCAGATACGCAGTATTTT.

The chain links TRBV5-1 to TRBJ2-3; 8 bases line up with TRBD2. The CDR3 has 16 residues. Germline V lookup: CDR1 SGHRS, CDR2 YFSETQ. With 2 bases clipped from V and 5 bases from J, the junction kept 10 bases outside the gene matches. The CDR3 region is CASSLSGSGVLDTQYF. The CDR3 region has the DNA TGCGCCAGCAGCTTAAGCGGGAGTGGGGTTTTAGATACGCAGTATTTT.

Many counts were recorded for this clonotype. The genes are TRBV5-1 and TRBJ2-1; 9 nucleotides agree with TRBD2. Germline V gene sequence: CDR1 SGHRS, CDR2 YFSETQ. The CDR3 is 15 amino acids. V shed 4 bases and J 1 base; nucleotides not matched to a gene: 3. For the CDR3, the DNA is TGCGCCAGCAGCAAGACTAGCGGATCCTACAATGAGCAGTTCTTC. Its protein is CASSKTSGSYNEQFF.

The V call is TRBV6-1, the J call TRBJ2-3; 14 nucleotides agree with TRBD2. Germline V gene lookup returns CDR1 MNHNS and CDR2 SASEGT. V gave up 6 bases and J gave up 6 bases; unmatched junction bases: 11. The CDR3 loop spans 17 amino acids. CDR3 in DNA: TGTGCCAGCAGCCGTTCCGGGACTAGCGGGAGTTTGGATACGCAGTATTTT. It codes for CASSRSGTSGSLDTQYF.

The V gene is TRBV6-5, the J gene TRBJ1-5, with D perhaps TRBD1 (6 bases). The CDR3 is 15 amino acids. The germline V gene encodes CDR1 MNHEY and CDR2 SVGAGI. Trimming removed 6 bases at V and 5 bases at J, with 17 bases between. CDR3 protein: CASRAGGGPHQPQHF. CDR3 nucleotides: TGTGCCAGCAGGGCCGGGGGGGGGCCGCATCAGCCCCAGCATTTT.

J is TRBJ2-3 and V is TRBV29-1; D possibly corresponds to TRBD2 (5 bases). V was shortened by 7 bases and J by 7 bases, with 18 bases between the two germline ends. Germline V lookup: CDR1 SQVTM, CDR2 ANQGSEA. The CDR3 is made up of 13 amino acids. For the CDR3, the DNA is TGCAGCGGACGCGGAGGTATCCTAAATACGCAGTATTTT. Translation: CSGRGGILNTQYF.

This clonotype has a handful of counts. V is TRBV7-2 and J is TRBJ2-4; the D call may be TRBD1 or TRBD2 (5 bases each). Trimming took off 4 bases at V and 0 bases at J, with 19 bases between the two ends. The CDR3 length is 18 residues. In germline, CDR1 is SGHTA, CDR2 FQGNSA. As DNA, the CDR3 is TGTGCCAGCAGCTCATTCCGAGGGCAGGGAAGAGCCAAAAACATTCAGTACTTC. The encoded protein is CASSSFRGQGRAKNIQYF. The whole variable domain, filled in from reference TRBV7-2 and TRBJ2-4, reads GAGVSQSPSNKVTEKGKDVELRCDPISGHTALYWYRQSLGQGLEFLIYFQGNSAPDKSGLPSDRFSAERTGGSVSTLTIQRTQQEDSAVYLCASSSFRGQGRAKNIQYFGAGTRLSVL.

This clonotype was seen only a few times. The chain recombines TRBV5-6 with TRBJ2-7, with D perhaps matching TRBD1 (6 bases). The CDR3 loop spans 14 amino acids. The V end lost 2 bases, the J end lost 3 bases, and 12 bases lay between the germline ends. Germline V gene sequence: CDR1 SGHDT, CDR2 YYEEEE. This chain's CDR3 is CASSFARGNYEQYF. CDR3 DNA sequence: TGTGCCAGCAGCTTTGCGAGGGGGAACTACGAGCAGTACTTC.

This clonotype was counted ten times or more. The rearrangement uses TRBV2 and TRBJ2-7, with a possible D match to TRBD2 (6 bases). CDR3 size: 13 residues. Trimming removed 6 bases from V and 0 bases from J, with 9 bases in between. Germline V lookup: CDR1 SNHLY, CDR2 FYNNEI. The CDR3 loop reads CASSGSGSYEQYF. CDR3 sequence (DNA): TGTGCCAGCAGCGGTAGCGGCTCCTACGAGCAGTACTTC.

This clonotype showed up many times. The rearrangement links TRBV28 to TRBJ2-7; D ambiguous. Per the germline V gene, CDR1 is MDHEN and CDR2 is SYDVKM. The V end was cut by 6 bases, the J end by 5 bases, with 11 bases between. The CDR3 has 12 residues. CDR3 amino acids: CASRARGNEQYF. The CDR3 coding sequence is TGTGCCAGCAGAGCCAGAGGCAACGAGCAGTACTTC.

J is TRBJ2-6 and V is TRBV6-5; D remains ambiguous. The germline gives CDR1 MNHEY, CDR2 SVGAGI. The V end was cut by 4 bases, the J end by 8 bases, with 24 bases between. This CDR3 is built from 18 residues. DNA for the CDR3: TGTGCCAGCAGTTTAGCTATGCGTGGGAAGGGCAGGACCAACGTCCTGACTTTC. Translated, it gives CASSLAMRGKGRTNVLTF.

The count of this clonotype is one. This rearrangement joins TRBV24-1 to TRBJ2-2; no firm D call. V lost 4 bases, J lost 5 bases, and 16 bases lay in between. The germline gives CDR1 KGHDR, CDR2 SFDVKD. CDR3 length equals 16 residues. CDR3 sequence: CATSERGGFRTGELFF. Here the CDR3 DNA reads TGTGCCACCAGTGAACGTGGTGGATTTCGGACCGGGGAGCTGTTTTTT.

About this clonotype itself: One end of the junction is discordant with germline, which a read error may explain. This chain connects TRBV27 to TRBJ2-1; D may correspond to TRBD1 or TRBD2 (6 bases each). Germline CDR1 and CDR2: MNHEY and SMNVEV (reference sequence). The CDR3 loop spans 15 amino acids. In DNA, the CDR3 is TGTGCCAGCGGTTTATTGGGGGGCCGCTACAATGAACAGTTCTTC. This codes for CASGLLGGRYNEQFF.

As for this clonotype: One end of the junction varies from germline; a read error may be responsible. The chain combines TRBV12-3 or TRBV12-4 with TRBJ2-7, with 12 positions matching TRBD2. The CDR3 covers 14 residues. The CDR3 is CASSPSGRAYERYF. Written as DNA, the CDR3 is TGTGCCAGCAGTCCTAGCGGGAGGGCCTACGAGCGGTACTTC.

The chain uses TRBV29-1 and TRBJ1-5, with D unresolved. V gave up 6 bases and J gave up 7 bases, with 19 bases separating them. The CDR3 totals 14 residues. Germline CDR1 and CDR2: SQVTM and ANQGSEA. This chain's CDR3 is CSVASGLLPQPQHF. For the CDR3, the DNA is TGCAGCGTAGCCTCAGGATTACTTCCCCAGCCCCAGCATTTT.

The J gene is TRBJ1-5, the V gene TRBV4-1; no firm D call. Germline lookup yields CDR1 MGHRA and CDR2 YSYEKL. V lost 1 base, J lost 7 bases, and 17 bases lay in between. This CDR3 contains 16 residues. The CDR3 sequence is CASSQGPGGRKQPQHF. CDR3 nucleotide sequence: TGCGCCAGCAGCCAAGGGCCAGGCGGAAGAAAGCAGCCCCAGCATTTT.

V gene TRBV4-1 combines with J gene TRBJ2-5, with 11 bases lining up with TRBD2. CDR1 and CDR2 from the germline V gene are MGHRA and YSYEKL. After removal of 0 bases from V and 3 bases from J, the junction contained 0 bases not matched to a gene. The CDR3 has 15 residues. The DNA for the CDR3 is TGCGCCAGCAGCCAAGATAGCGGGGGGGAAGAGACCCAGTACTTC. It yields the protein CASSQDSGGEETQYF.